This entry lists 32 T cell receptor beta chains sequenced from one sample in a study of T cells expressing NK-cell markers. TCRdb reprocessed the 5' RACE reads, with one entry per CDR3 protein and no DNA. Its clone listing holds some 440,000 distinct CDR3 sequences. The specimen was blood T cells: a sorted CD56 or NKG2C T cell subset, CD4+ or CD8+ T cells, or bulk PBMC T cells (not recorded which). These receptors all stem from a woman between 45 and 65 years old in good health.

This CDR3 reads CASRGVYTEAFF. V and J are TRBV7-9 and TRBJ1-1; checking the TCRdb D call of TRBD1 is not possible without DNA. Looked up from germline, CDR1 is SEHNR and CDR2 is FQNEAQ (reference sequence). There are 12 residues in the CDR3.

The CDR3 reads CASSSGTGKFF. This chain connects TRBV12-3 or TRBV12-4 to TRBJ2-1; TCRdb names TRBD1, which stays unverified in the absence of DNA. This CDR3 has 11 residues.

The gene calls are TRBV24-1 and TRBJ2-1; TCRdb names TRBD2, which stays unverified in the absence of DNA. The CDR3 has 16 residues. Germline CDR1 and CDR2: KGHDR and SFDVKD. The CDR3 loop reads CATSDPGPGSGNEQFF.

The CDR3 spells CARAPGQSPVGNQPQHF. This chain joins TRBV7-6 and TRBJ1-5; the TCRdb call, TRBD1, lacks DNA for checking. This CDR3 spans 17 amino acids. Germline V CDR1 and CDR2: SGHVS, FNYEAQ.

This rearrangement joins TRBV30 to TRBJ2-5; TCRdb returns TRBD1, unconfirmable since there is no DNA. Per the germline V gene, CDR1 is GTSNPN and CDR2 is SVGIG (reference sequence). The CDR3 is 15 amino acids. CDR3 region: CAWSGIRGDQETQYF.

The rearrangement uses TRBV6-5 and TRBJ1-2; TCRdb returns TRBD1, unconfirmable since there is no DNA. Germline CDR1 is MNHEY and CDR2 is SVGAGI. The CDR3 covers 12 residues. CDR3 sequence reads: CASIDRDNGYTF.

This chain uses TRBV9 with TRBJ2-5; no DNA is available, so the TRBD2 call from TCRdb remains unchecked. Germline V gene lookup returns CDR1 SGDLS and CDR2 YYNGEE. The length of the CDR3 is 15 residues. CDR3: CASMTIQEGRETQYF.

The J gene is TRBJ2-2, the V gene TRBV5-1. CDR1 and CDR2 from the germline V gene are SGHRS and YFSETQ. The CDR3 has 15 residues. This chain's CDR3 is CASSLAAKRTGELFF.

This chain joins TRBV11-2 and TRBJ2-1; the TCRdb D gene call, TRBD2, has no DNA to confirm it. The CDR3 consists of 18 residues. Per germline, CDR1 SGHAT and CDR2 FQNNGV. The chain's CDR3 is CASSSIFQFIGSYNEQFF.

The chain joins TRBV4-1 to TRBJ1-2; TCRdb selects TRBD1, and the lack of DNA leaves this call unchecked. The CDR3 spans 17 residues. CDR1 is MGHRA, CDR2 YSYEKL, per germline. The CDR3 region is CASSHTFGTGTNYGYTF.

V is TRBV6-2 or TRBV6-3 and J is TRBJ2-3. This CDR3 has 13 residues. CDR1 and CDR2 (germline): MNHEY, SVGEGT. CDR3: CASRPLGPDTQYF.

The chain combines TRBV5-1 with TRBJ2-2. This CDR3 is built from 14 residues. CDR1 is SGHRS, CDR2 YFSETQ, per germline. CDR3 sequence reads: CASSFKGFPGELFF.

The J gene is TRBJ2-3, the V gene TRBV12-3 or TRBV12-4; TCRdb's D gene call, TRBD1, goes unchecked for lack of DNA. The CDR3 spans 16 residues. CDR3 sequence: CASSMGAGGSTDTQYF.

V usage is TRBV20-1 and J usage is TRBJ2-1; as DNA is missing, the TRBD2 call by TCRdb cannot be tested. Germline V CDR1 and CDR2: DFQATT, SNEGSKA (reference sequence). The CDR3 totals 16 residues. The CDR3 spells CSARRGGGGFSLEQFF.

V usage is TRBV7-8 and J usage is TRBJ2-2; there is no DNA to check the TCRdb D call of TRBD2. The CDR3 has 14 residues. Germline values: CDR1 SGHVS, CDR2 FQNEAQ. The CDR3 protein is CASIKDLAGGELFF.

The chain joins TRBV4-2 to TRBJ2-1; TCRdb picks TRBD2, but there is no DNA to check that call. The CDR3 has 15 amino acids. Germline V gene lookup returns CDR1 LGHNA and CDR2 YNFKEQ. CDR3 residues: CASSSGGTSYNEQFF.

The chain employs TRBV6-4 and TRBJ2-1; TCRdb selects TRBD2, and the lack of DNA leaves this call unchecked. Germline lookup yields CDR1 MRHNA and CDR2 SNTAGT. The length of the CDR3 is 16 residues. Here the CDR3 reads CASSGKAGGPFNEQFF.

CDR3 loop: CSAAGGLEELYEQYF. The chain recombines TRBV20-1 with TRBJ2-7; no DNA is available, so the TRBD2 call from TCRdb remains unchecked. Germline CDR1 reads DFQATT; CDR2 reads SNEGSKA (reference sequence). CDR3 length equals 15 residues.

The genes are TRBV7-6 and TRBJ2-1. Germline V gene data show CDR1 as SGHVS and CDR2 as FNYEAQ. CDR3 length: 15 residues. The CDR3 spells CASSFGLKPYNEQFF.

This chain links TRBV3-1 with TRBJ2-1; TCRdb picks TRBD2, but there is no DNA to check that call. The CDR3 loop spans 15 amino acids. The germline CDR1 and CDR2 sequences are LGHDT and YNNKEL (reference sequence). CDR3 region: CASSQGLAGGREQFF.

The chain combines TRBV9 with TRBJ2-1; TCRdb gives TRBD1 as the D gene, but with no DNA this cannot be confirmed. The germline CDR1 and CDR2 sequences are SGDLS and YYNGEE. The CDR3 sequence is 16 residues long. CDR3: CASSGQGRKAYNEQFF.

The CDR3 spells CASSATLTNIQYF. The rearrangement uses TRBV12-3 or TRBV12-4 and TRBJ2-4; TCRdb outputs TRBD2, but without DNA this stays unchecked. This CDR3 has 13 amino acids.

The V gene is TRBV14, the J gene TRBJ2-2. Germline CDR1 is SGHDN and CDR2 is FVKESK. The CDR3 consists of 14 residues. The CDR3 loop reads CASSQIPVTGELFF.

The CDR3 reads CASSSGSTNTEAFF. The gene calls are TRBV28 and TRBJ1-1. Germline-derived CDR1 and CDR2 are MDHEN and SYDVKM. The CDR3 sequence is 14 residues long. Together with reference TRBV28 and TRBJ1-1, the CDR3 gives the full variable domain: DVKVTQSSRYLVKRTGEKVFLECVQDMDHENMFWYRQDPGLGLRLIYFSYDVKMKEKGDIPEGYSVSREKKERFSLILESASTNQTSMYLCASSSGSTNTEAFFGQGTRLTVV.

The CDR3 here is CSARDPLGGYGYTF. The chain carries TRBV20-1 and TRBJ1-2; TCRdb reports TRBD1, a call that lacks DNA to check it against. Germline V gene lookup returns CDR1 DFQATT and CDR2 SNEGSKA (reference sequence). There are 14 residues in the CDR3.

The rearrangement uses TRBV7-9 and TRBJ1-4; TCRdb's D call of TRBD1 is untestable without DNA. CDR1 is SEHNR, CDR2 FQNEAQ, per germline (reference sequence). The CDR3 runs to 15 residues. CDR3 loop: CASSLDSGQAEKLFF.

J is TRBJ2-5 and V is TRBV7-6; TCRdb picks TRBD2, but there is no DNA to check that call. This CDR3 has 20 residues. Germline V gene sequence: CDR1 SGHVS, CDR2 FNYEAQ. The chain's CDR3 is CASSLSRLAKRAGPWETQYF.

J is TRBJ1-1 and V is TRBV7-6. CDR3 size: 16 residues. Germline V CDR1 and CDR2: SGHVS, FNYEAQ. The CDR3 sequence is CASSLAWQPGPTEAFF.

This rearrangement joins TRBV5-1 to TRBJ2-1. CDR3 length: 15 amino acids. Germline CDR1 SGHRS, CDR2 YFSETQ. CDR3 residues: CASSLGRVTLNEQFF.

V gene TRBV4-1 combines with J gene TRBJ2-1; TCRdb's assignment of TRBD1 cannot be checked, as there is no DNA. This CDR3 contains 16 residues. Per germline, CDR1 MGHRA and CDR2 YSYEKL. The CDR3 loop is CASSRVSGKFDNEQFF.

The rearrangement joins TRBV6-5 to TRBJ1-2; TCRdb names TRBD1, which stays unverified in the absence of DNA. The CDR3 consists of 14 residues. Germline-derived CDR1 and CDR2 are MNHEY and SVGAGI. The CDR3 sequence is CASRQNGQGGGYTF.

The rearrangement uses TRBV20-1 and TRBJ1-5. Germline V gene lookup returns CDR1 DFQATT and CDR2 SNEGSKA (reference sequence). The CDR3 spans 16 residues. This CDR3 is CSASRGGLAGNQPQHF.